This T cell receptor beta chain was captured by sequencing in a study of beta chain features in type 1 diabetes. About the study: Examination of sorted cells across all samples involved around 100,000,000 cells.

The study's findings and limits: Diminished insertions and augmented deletions at VDJ junctions characterized type 1 diabetes patients. Shorter templates might be favored by PCR, and equally so in patients and in controls. Sampled from patients, naive, central memory and Treg TCRB repertoires appeared more similar than those sampled from healthy donors.

The authors reverse transcribed all of the isolated RNA, so sequencing captured expressed TCRB transcripts. The protocol was immunoSEQ multiplex PCR, while the TCRdb copy is restricted to in-frame clones and leaves out a portion. This sample has 680,000 or so clones, with 15% to 19% found just once. This clone was detected only a few times. The antigen remains undetermined. The sample holds other DNA sequences that translate to the same CDR3. The CDR3 sequence is 13 residues long. From germline, CDR1 is KGHSH and CDR2 LQKENI. The germline V and J ends were trimmed by 2 bases and 3 bases, with 5 bases remaining between them.

The specimen was naive CD4+ T cells from blood. The V call is TRBV18, the J call TRBJ1-5, with unresolved D. The TCR sequence derives from a young man in good health. CDR3 DNA sequence: TGTGCCAGCTCACCAGGCCCCAATCAGCCCCAGCATTTT. It codes for CASSPGPNQPQHF.